Each of the 20 T cell receptor beta chains below was sequenced from the same sample in a study of cytomegalovirus exposure and HLA in healthy donors (dated 2017 in TCRdb). Libraries were made using the immunoSEQ multiplex PCR assay. For the multiplex PCR, a mixture combining 60 forward primers for TCR Vbeta segments and 13 reverse primers for TCR Jbeta segments was used. TCRdb retrieved this table from immuneACCESS and kept in-frame rearrangements only. Not all clones are present; in checked studies, unresolved V genes account for under half, and no reason is known for the remainder. This sample holds over 150,000 clones; roughly 80% were observed only once. The ten biggest clones cover about 3.8% of the sample. Sequenced: PBMCs. Source of these receptors: a man aged 25-40 years in good health and CMV-seropositive.

This rearrangement joins TRBV18 to TRBJ1-1, with D unclear. Germline V gene data show CDR1 as KGHSH and CDR2 as LQKENI. The V end lost 5 bases, the J end lost 2 bases, and 9 bases lay between the germline ends. CDR3 length equals 13 residues. The CDR3 DNA reads as TGTGCCAGCTCATCTGCCGGTAACACTGAAGCTTTCTTT. It codes for CASSSAGNTEAFF.

V gene TRBV12-1 combines with J gene TRBJ2-2; the DNA was not compared with TRBD2, the D call given in the table. TRBV12-1 is given as a pseudogene. This CDR3 is built from 16 residues. CDR3 protein: CASSSMTGINTGELFF. CDR3 nucleotide sequence: TGTGCCAGCAGCTCCATGACGGGGATAAACACCGGGGAGCTGTTTTTT.

This clone was seen more than once but under ten times. The chain employs TRBV28 and TRBJ1-2; 9 bases match TRBD1. Looked up from germline, CDR1 is MDHEN and CDR2 is SYDVKM. J gave up 6 bases and V 2 bases, and 4 bases lay outside the gene matches. The CDR3 is 14 residues long. The CDR3 is CASSLIGQGNGYTF. CDR3 DNA: TGTGCCAGCAGTTTAATTGGACAGGGGAATGGCTACACCTTC.

J is TRBJ1-2 and V is TRBV5-4; 9 positions agree with TRBD1. The ends lost 2 bases at V and 4 bases at J; junction bases unmatched: 6. CDR3 length: 15 amino acids. From germline, CDR1 is SGHNT and CDR2 YYREEE (reference sequence). The CDR3 nucleotides read TGTGCCAGCAGCTTACAGGGGGCGCAGAGCTATGGCTACACCTTC. This encodes CASSLQGAQSYGYTF. Full variable domain (missing parts from reference TRBV5-4 and TRBJ1-2): ETGVTQSPTHLIKTRGQQVTLRCSSQSGHNTVSWYQQALGQGPQFIFQYYREEENGRGNFPPRFSGLQFPNYSSELNVNALELDDSALYLCASSLQGAQSYGYTFGSGTRLTVV.

The V gene is TRBV5-1, the J gene TRBJ1-1; perhaps TRBD1 as D (6 bases). Germline CDR1 and CDR2: SGHRS and YFSETQ. Trimming pared 2 bases from V and 0 bases from J, leaving 8 bases between. There are 14 residues in the CDR3. CDR3: CASSFGQLNTEAFF. The CDR3 DNA sequence: TGCGCCAGCAGCTTTGGACAGTTGAACACTGAAGCTTTCTTT.

This clone was counted once. V usage is TRBV7-8 and J usage is TRBJ2-3, with TRBD2 matching over 9 bases. Germline V gene data show CDR1 as SGHVS and CDR2 as FQNEAQ. J lost 4 bases, V lost 2 bases, and 4 bases had no gene match. CDR3 length: 15 amino acids. The CDR3, as DNA: TGTGCCAGCAGCTTAATGGCGGGGGGGTCAGATACGCAGTATTTT. As protein: CASSLMAGGSDTQYF.

V and J are TRBV29-1 and TRBJ2-1; possible D gene TRBD2, 7 bases. Germline assignment: CDR1 SQVTM and CDR2 ANQGSEA. Trimming took off 4 bases at V and 4 bases at J, with 14 bases between the two ends. The CDR3 covers 14 residues. The CDR3 spells CSVGGRGKYNEQFF. The DNA of the CDR3 is TGCAGCGTTGGTGGGAGGGGGAAGTACAATGAGCAGTTCTTC.

The V gene is TRBV2, the J gene TRBJ2-1, with TRBD1 matching 9 bases. Per the germline V gene, CDR1 is SNHLY and CDR2 is FYNNEI. This CDR3 is built from 14 residues. The V segment lost 11 bases and the J segment 7 bases; nucleotides outside the gene matches: 12. The CDR3 coding sequence is TGTGCCTGCCCGGGACAGGGAGTTTTAAATGAGCAGTTCTTC. It specifies CACPGQGVLNEQFF.

V is TRBV19 and J is TRBJ1-4; D gene ambiguous. The ends were cut back, 2 bases at V and 7 bases at J, with 8 bases in the middle. The germline CDR1 and CDR2 sequences are LNHDA and SQIVND (reference sequence). This CDR3 comprises 13 residues. The CDR3 coding sequence is TGTGCCAGTAGTATACGGGAGGGTGAAAAACTGTTTTTT. Translating gives CASSIREGEKLFF.

J is TRBJ2-7 and V is TRBV28; TRBD1 matches at 8 bases. Germline lookup yields CDR1 MDHEN and CDR2 SYDVKM. CDR3 size: 14 residues. J gave up 2 bases and V 5 bases, and 5 bases lay outside the gene matches. CDR3 sequence: CASSLTDRAYEQYF. CDR3 coding DNA: TGTGCCAGCAGTCTTACGGACAGGGCCTACGAGCAGTACTTC.

This rearrangement joins TRBV6-5 to TRBJ1-2, with TRBD1 matching 7 bases. This CDR3 region has 13 residues. After removal of 2 bases from V and 5 bases from J, the junction contained 2 bases not matched to a gene. Germline values: CDR1 MNHEY, CDR2 SVGAGI. This CDR3 is CASSYDREYGYTF. The DNA for the CDR3 is TGTGCCAGCAGTTACGACAGGGAGTATGGCTACACCTTC.

The chain combines TRBV10-1 with TRBJ1-1; D not resolved. Germline-derived CDR1 and CDR2 are WNHNN and SYGVQD (reference sequence). V lost 8 bases, J lost 1 base, and 11 bases lay in between. This CDR3 has 13 amino acids. The CDR3 loop reads CASFDMPNTEAFF. CDR3 sequence (DNA): TGCGCCAGCTTTGACATGCCGAACACTGAAGCTTTCTTT.

The chain recombines TRBV2 with TRBJ1-6; 9 bases line up with TRBD1. The germline CDR1 and CDR2 sequences are SNHLY and FYNNEI. The CDR3 contains 15 residues. Trimming at V came to 4 bases and at J to 6 bases, leaving 4 bases not matched to a gene. CDR3 nucleotide sequence: TGTGCCAGCAGTGGGCGGGACAGGGCTAATTCACCCCTCCACTTT. Translated, it gives CASSGRDRANSPLHF.

This clone was counted only a few times. The V call is TRBV30, the J call TRBJ2-5, with TRBD2 matching 7 bases. The CDR3 length is 13 residues. The V and J ends lost 3 bases and 5 bases, in that order; junction bases with no gene match: 6. CDR1 and CDR2 (germline): GTSNPN, SVGIG (reference sequence). CDR3 coding DNA: TGTGCCTGGAGCGCCGGGGGGACGGAGACCCAGTACTTC. Residues: CAWSAGGTETQYF.

CDR3 nucleotide sequence: TGTGCTAGTGGTTTATCCTTACCAGGGTACTACGAGCAGTACTTC. This sequence encodes CASGLSLPGYYEQYF. V gene TRBV12-5 combines with J gene TRBJ2-7; tentatively, D is TRBD1 (5 bases). Germline V gene lookup returns CDR1 LGHNT and CDR2 FRNRAP. Between the trimmed V and J ends, which lost 3 bases and 3 bases, there was a span of 15 bases. The CDR3 contains 15 residues.

J is TRBJ2-3 and V is TRBV11-2, with D tentatively TRBD2 (5 bases). V gave up 3 bases and J gave up 6 bases, with 16 bases separating them. The CDR3 contains 15 residues. Per the germline V gene, CDR1 is SGHAT and CDR2 is FQNNGV. CDR3 sequence reads: CASSFDVDSRDTQYF. The CDR3 DNA reads TGTGCCAGCAGCTTTGATGTGGACTCCCGGGATACGCAGTATTTT.

The chain couples TRBV7-6 to TRBJ2-7; 8 bases agree with TRBD2. With V trimmed by 1 base and J by 4 bases, 6 bases remained unmatched. The CDR3 extends over 15 amino acids. Germline assignment: CDR1 SGHVS and CDR2 FNYEAQ. The CDR3 DNA sequence: TGTGCCAGCAGCTTAGAGACGGGGGGGCGGTACGAGCAGTACTTC. Encoded protein: CASSLETGGRYEQYF. The full variable domain, rest sourced from reference TRBV7-6 and TRBJ2-7, is GAGVSQSPRYKVTKRGQDVALRCDPISGHVSLYWYRQALGQGPEFLTYFNYEAQQDKSGLPNDRFSAERPEGSISTLTIQRTEQRDSAMYRCASSLETGGRYEQYFGPGTRLTVT.

V usage is TRBV5-4 and J usage is TRBJ1-3; 9 bases match TRBD1. Trimming at V came to 5 bases and at J to 4 bases, leaving 4 bases not matched to a gene. Germline V gives CDR1 SGHNT, CDR2 YYREEE (reference sequence). This CDR3 is built from 14 residues. For the CDR3, the DNA is TGTGCCAGCAGGGGGACAGGGCCCGGAAACACCATATATTTT. Translated, it gives CASRGTGPGNTIYF.

J is TRBJ2-1 and V is TRBV20-1; a weak D match, TRBD2 (5 bases). Germline loops: CDR1 DFQATT, CDR2 SNEGSKA (reference sequence). The CDR3 has 11 amino acids. The ends were cut back, 4 bases at V and 10 bases at J, with 11 bases in the middle. CDR3 sequence (DNA): TGCAGTGCTACCGAGTCGGGGGAGCAGTTCTTC. It codes for CSATESGEQFF.

This clone was observed a few times. The genes are TRBV9 and TRBJ2-3, with D possibly matching TRBD1 (5 bases). V was clipped by 4 bases and J by 10 bases, with 25 bases between them. The CDR3 spans 16 residues. CDR1 SGDLS and CDR2 YYNGEE come from the germline V gene. CDR3 nucleotides: TGTGCCAGCAGCTCCCAGCCAGGTTCCTCCACAGGCCCGCAGTATTTT. Amino acid sequence: CASSSQPGSSTGPQYF.